Listed here are 5 T cell receptor beta chains from one sample, sequenced in a study of blood T cells in healthy people across ages. Using a J-beta primer mix together with a sample-barcoded 5' primer, a second PCR was run for roughly 6 to 12 cycles. TCRdb redid the calling of the 5' RACE reads with MiXCR, one entry per CDR3 protein. Seen here are some 1.5 million distinct CDR3 sequences, under 55% observed once, and the top ten hold approximately 4.1%. Source material: blood. The receptors were gathered from a woman between 18 and 30 years old in good health.

V and J are TRBV20-1 and TRBJ2-7; 11 positions agree with TRBD2. Germline CDR1 DFQATT, CDR2 SNEGSKA (reference sequence). J lost 7 bases, V lost 5 bases, and 13 bases had no gene match. CDR3 length equals 15 residues. CDR3 nucleotides: TGCAGTGCTGCCCCCGGGACTAGCGGTTACAATGAGCAGTACTTC. Translated, it gives CSAAPGTSGYNEQYF.

The sample holds one count of this clonotype. This sequence joins TRBV4-1 and TRBJ2-1; no clear D gene. The length of the CDR3 is 17 residues. The V gene's germline CDR1 is MGHRA and CDR2 YSYEKL. Trimming pared 1 base from V and 0 bases from J, leaving 13 bases between. The CDR3 protein is CASSQGVAAYSYNEQFF. In nucleotides, the CDR3 is TGCGCCAGCAGCCAAGGGGTAGCTGCATACTCCTACAATGAGCAGTTCTTC.

V is TRBV3-1 and J is TRBJ2-7; D not resolved. The CDR3 runs 15 residues. The germline V and J ends were trimmed by 7 bases and 7 bases, with 23 bases remaining between them. Germline V gives CDR1 LGHDT, CDR2 YNNKEL (reference sequence). CDR3 loop: CASTRVGRLYNEQYF. The CDR3 bases are TGTGCCAGCACCCGCGTAGGACGGCTGTACAATGAGCAGTACTTC.

This clonotype was counted only a few times. This chain joins TRBV12-3 or TRBV12-4 and TRBJ1-5; D call uncertain. The CDR3 contains 12 residues. V was clipped by 6 bases and J by 5 bases, with 8 bases between them. CDR3 DNA sequence: TGTGCCAGCAGATCGGTAGATCAGCCCCAGCATTTT. Translating gives CASRSVDQPQHF.

This clonotype has more than one count but fewer than ten. The V call is TRBV29-1, the J call TRBJ2-7; D is perhaps TRBD2 (6 bases). Germline-derived CDR1 and CDR2 are SQVTM and ANQGSEA. Trimming took off 3 bases at V and 4 bases at J, with 19 bases between the two ends. The CDR3 extends over 15 amino acids. CDR3 DNA: TGCAGCGTTGAGAAGGGGAGGAATGGTGGATACGAGCAGTACTTC. Its protein product is CSVEKGRNGGYEQYF.